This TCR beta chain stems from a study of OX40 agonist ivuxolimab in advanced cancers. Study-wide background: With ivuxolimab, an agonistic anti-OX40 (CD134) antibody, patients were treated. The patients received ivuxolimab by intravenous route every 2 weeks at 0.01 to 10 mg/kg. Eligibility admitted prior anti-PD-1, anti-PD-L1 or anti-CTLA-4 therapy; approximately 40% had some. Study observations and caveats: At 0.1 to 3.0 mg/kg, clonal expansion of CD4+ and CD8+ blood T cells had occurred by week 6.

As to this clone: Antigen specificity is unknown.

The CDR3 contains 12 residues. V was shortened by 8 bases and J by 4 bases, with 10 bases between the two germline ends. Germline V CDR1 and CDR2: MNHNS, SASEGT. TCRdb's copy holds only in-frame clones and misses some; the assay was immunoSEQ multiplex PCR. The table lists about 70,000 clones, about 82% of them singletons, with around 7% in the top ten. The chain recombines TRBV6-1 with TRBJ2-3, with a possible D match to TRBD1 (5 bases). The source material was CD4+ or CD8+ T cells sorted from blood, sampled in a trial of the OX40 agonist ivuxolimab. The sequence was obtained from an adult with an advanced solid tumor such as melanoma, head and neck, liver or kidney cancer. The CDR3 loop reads CASPKGSDTQYF. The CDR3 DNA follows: TGTGCCAGCCCGAAGGGGTCAGATACGCAGTATTTT.